Listed below are T cell receptor beta chains from one sample, sequenced in a study of blood T cell repertoires in COVID-19. TCRdb's copy holds only in-frame clones and misses some; the assay was immunoSEQ multiplex PCR. In the table there are 180,000 or so clones, about 87% of which are singletons. Sequences were obtained from peripheral blood. Every receptor here comes from a woman between 45 and 65 years old with acute or convalescent COVID-19. The CDR3 runs from the conserved cysteine through the conserved F or W. A D gene is named only where the DNA matches it firmly. Some rows have no size entry. The others give once, few or many, or a class for an expanded clone.

V gene,J gene,D gene,clone size,CDR3 protein,CDR3 DNA
TRBV5-4,TRBJ2-5,NA,NA,CASSYTSRGQETQYF,TGTGCCAGCAGCTACACTAGCCGAGGCCAAGAGACCCAGTACTTC
TRBV12-5,TRBJ2-1,TRBD2,NA,CASGLPAGGDNEQFF,TGTGCTAGTGGTTTGCCAGCGGGAGGGGACAATGAGCAGTTCTTC
TRBV3-1/TRBV3-2,TRBJ1-5,NA,NA,CASSQATSNQPQHF,TGTGCCAGCAGCCAAGCTACTAGCAATCAGCCCCAGCATTTT
TRBV19,TRBJ1-3,TRBD1,once,CASREKQGAGNTIYF,TGTGCCAGTAGGGAGAAACAGGGGGCAGGAAACACCATATATTTT
TRBV5-4,TRBJ2-2,NA,NA,CASSPDTGELFF,TGTGCCAGCAGCCCCGACACCGGGGAGCTGTTTTTT
TRBV24-1,TRBJ1-2,NA,NA,CATSAGVSYGYTF,TGTGCCACCAGTGCCGGAGTCAGCTATGGCTACACCTTC
TRBV5-6,TRBJ2-2,TRBD1,NA,CASSSDRGVSGELFF,TGTGCCAGCAGCTCTGACAGGGGGGTCTCCGGGGAGCTGTTTTTT
TRBV5-1,TRBJ1-5,TRBD1,NA,CASSLGTGNQPQHF,TGCGCCAGCAGCTTGGGGACAGGGAATCAGCCCCAGCATTTT
TRBV7-3,TRBJ2-7,NA,NA,CASSSLGSGSYEQYF,TGTGCCAGCAGCTCCCTTGGGAGCGGCTCCTACGAGCAGTACTTC
TRBV4-3,TRBJ2-7,TRBD2,NA,CASSQDPTSAEQYF,TGCGCCAGCAGCCAAGATCCTACTAGCGCCGAGCAGTACTTC
TRBV15,TRBJ2-7,NA,once,CATSTVQVAPYEQYF,TGTGCCACCAGCACCGTACAGGTGGCCCCCTACGAGCAGTACTTC
TRBV30,TRBJ1-1,NA,NA,CAWSRESLNTEAFF,TGTGCCTGGAGCAGGGAATCCCTGAACACTGAAGCTTTCTTT
TRBV7-2,TRBJ2-2,TRBD2,NA,CASSLTILIAGGNTGELFF,TGTGCCAGCAGCTTAACCATTTTGATAGCGGGAGGGAACACCGGGGAGCTGTTTTTT
TRBV29-1,TRBJ1-1,NA,NA,CSVDWPTEAFF,TGCAGCGTTGACTGGCCCACTGAAGCTTTCTTT
TRBV11-3,TRBJ1-5,NA,NA,CASSFQTSSNQPQHF,TGTGCCAGCAGCTTTCAGACATCTAGCAATCAGCCCCAGCATTTT
TRBV24-1,TRBJ2-3,TRBD1,NA,CATSDFGTVPGTDTQYF,TGTGCCACCAGTGATTTCGGGACAGTGCCCGGCACAGATACGCAGTATTTT
TRBV13,TRBJ2-7,TRBD2,NA,CASSVALAGGTYEQYF,TGTGCCAGCAGCGTGGCACTAGCGGGGGGGACCTACGAGCAGTACTTC
TRBV7-6,TRBJ1-3,NA,NA,CASSLVPGSSGNTIYF,TGTGCCAGCAGCTTAGTCCCGGGGAGCTCTGGAAACACCATATATTTT
TRBV27,TRBJ1-4,NA,NA,CASSFQGEGEKLFF,TGTGCCAGCAGTTTTCAGGGCGAAGGAGAAAAACTGTTTTTT
TRBV30,TRBJ2-5,TRBD1,NA,CAWNRGSETQYF,TGTGCCTGGAACAGGGGGTCAGAGACCCAGTACTTC
TRBV5-1,TRBJ2-3,NA,NA,CASSNQYTDTQYF,TGCGCCAGCAGTAACCAGTACACAGATACGCAGTATTTT
TRBV24-1,TRBJ1-2,NA,NA,CATSDPAGLDYGYTF,TGTGCCACCAGTGATCCGGCAGGGCTAGACTATGGCTACACCTTC
TRBV6-5,TRBJ2-5,TRBD2,few,CASSYRLAARGIQYF,TGTGCCAGCAGTTACCGACTAGCGGCTCGAGGAATCCAGTACTTC
TRBV3-1/TRBV3-2,TRBJ1-2,TRBD1,NA,CASSQDGTGTHYGYTF,TGTGCCAGCAGCCAAGACGGGACAGGGACGCACTATGGCTACACCTTC
TRBV10-1,TRBJ2-7,TRBD2,NA,CASSNSGSPHEQYF,TGCGCCAGCAGTAACAGCGGGAGCCCCCACGAGCAGTACTTC
TRBV10-1,TRBJ1-1,NA,NA,CASSVSSGVGTEAFF,TGCGCCAGCAGTGTTTCCTCAGGGGTTGGCACTGAAGCTTTCTTT
TRBV2,TRBJ1-2,NA,once,CASSPMGSGNGYTF,TGTGCCAGCAGTCCCATGGGTTCCGGGAATGGCTACACCTTC
TRBV18,TRBJ1-1,TRBD1,NA,CASSPTGQANTEAFF,TGTGCCAGCTCACCAACGGGACAGGCGAACACTGAAGCTTTCTTT
TRBV9,TRBJ1-4,NA,NA,CASSVAPGDDGEKLFF,TGTGCCAGCAGCGTAGCTCCCGGGGATGATGGTGAAAAACTGTTTTTT
TRBV12-3/TRBV12-4,TRBJ2-1,NA,NA,CASSSGVYEQFF,TGTGCCAGCAGCTCCGGGGTCTATGAGCAGTTCTTC
TRBV19,TRBJ2-2,TRBD2,NA,CATSSGSAGTGELFF,TGTGCCACCTCTAGCGGGAGTGCTGGCACCGGGGAGCTGTTTTTT
TRBV6-1,TRBJ1-2,TRBD1,NA,CASSEVRDRGDYGYTF,TGTGCCAGCAGTGAAGTGAGGGACAGGGGGGACTATGGCTACACCTTC
TRBV7-2,TRBJ1-3,TRBD1,NA,CASSLGQGVSGNTIYF,TGTGCCAGCAGCTTGGGCCAGGGGGTCTCTGGAAACACCATATATTTT
TRBV5-1,TRBJ2-2,TRBD1,few,CASSLVGQGSTGELFF,TGCGCCAGCAGCCTTGTAGGACAGGGGAGCACCGGGGAGCTGTTTTTT
TRBV5-8,TRBJ1-6,TRBD1,NA,CASRYQTGGFLSPLHF,TGTGCCAGCAGATACCAGACAGGGGGTTTCCTTTCACCCCTCCACTTT
TRBV4-3,TRBJ1-4,NA,NA,CASSREGGEKLFF,TGCGCCAGCAGCCGGGAAGGGGGAGAAAAACTGTTTTTT
TRBV6-2/TRBV6-3,TRBJ2-4,TRBD2,NA,CASSYLYLAGASAKNIQYF,TGTGCCAGCAGTTACTTATACCTAGCGGGAGCGTCAGCCAAAAACATTCAGTACTTC
TRBV30,TRBJ2-3,TRBD2,NA,CAWSAGYLGASGSTDTQYF,TGTGCCTGGAGTGCCGGGTACCTTGGGGCTAGCGGGAGCACAGATACGCAGTATTTT
TRBV5-6,TRBJ2-7,NA,NA,CASSLRGEQYF,TGTGCCAGCAGCTTGAGGGGGGAGCAGTACTTC
TRBV27,TRBJ2-7,NA,NA,CASSFSRDGYEQYF,TGTGCCAGCAGTTTCTCGCGGGACGGCTACGAGCAGTACTTC
TRBV6-5,TRBJ1-4,NA,NA,CATRVSGWNEKLFF,TGTGCCACCCGAGTGTCAGGATGGAATGAAAAACTGTTTTTT
TRBV7-6,TRBJ2-7,TRBD1,NA,CASSLWQGESYEQYF,TGTGCCAGCAGCTTATGGCAGGGGGAATCCTACGAGCAGTACTTC
TRBV12-3/TRBV12-4,TRBJ1-5,NA,NA,CASSFLTVQPQHF,TGTGCCAGCAGTTTCCTGACAGTTCAGCCCCAGCATTTT
TRBV19,TRBJ1-6,TRBD1,NA,CASSLQGASSPLHF,TGTGCCAGTAGTTTACAGGGGGCGTCTTCACCCCTCCACTTT
TRBV19,TRBJ1-2,TRBD1,few,CASSMGGQGPYGYTF,TGTGCCAGTAGTATGGGGGGACAGGGTCCCTATGGCTACACCTTC
TRBV21-1,TRBJ2-2,NA,NA,CASSKVEAGGTTGELFF,TGTGCCAGCAGCAAAGTAGAAGCGGGAGGTACCACCGGGGAGCTGTTTTTT